The sequence of this TCR beta chain was determined in a study of cytomegalovirus exposure and HLA in healthy donors. Study-level results: Among TCR beta chains, those listed as cytomegalovirus-associated numbered more than 150. In vitro confirmation showed three CMV-associated chains to be CMV antigen specific. The tendency of first-cohort TCR clusters to co-occur in the 130 or so validation repertoires was identified by a subsequent analysis.

In the case of this clone: What it binds is unknown.

Measured with immunoSEQ multiplex PCR; TCRdb has only the in-frame clones, and not every one. The sample lists around 180,000 clones; roughly 88% were seen once. This CDR3 is built from 13 residues. CDR1 is SGDLS, CDR2 YYNGEE, per germline. The V end was cut by 4 bases, the J end by 5 bases, with 10 bases between. The specimen sequenced was PBMCs. The TCR comes from a woman aged 18 to 35 in good health and CMV-seronegative. V and J are TRBV9 and TRBJ2-1; D unresolved. CDR3 nucleotide sequence: TGTGCCAGCAGCCGTGCAGTTAACAATGAGCAGTTCTTC. It translates to CASSRAVNNEQFF.